These 21 T cell receptor beta chains were sequenced from one sample in a study of cytomegalovirus exposure and HLA in healthy donors. The PCR used 60 Vbeta and 13 Jbeta primers. Generated by immunoSEQ multiplex PCR, the TCRdb table keeps only in-frame clones and is missing some. The sample lists roughly 140,000 clones, over 60% occurring once. Sequenced sample: PBMCs. These receptors were obtained from a woman between 50 and 59 years old in good health and CMV-seronegative.

This chain links TRBV7-2 with TRBJ2-7, with 9 bases aligning to TRBD2. This CDR3 has 16 amino acids. The germline gives CDR1 SGHTA, CDR2 FQGNSA. V lost 1 base, J lost 3 bases, and 7 bases stayed unmatched. For the CDR3, the DNA is TGTGCCAGCAGCTTAGGGGATCTAGCGGGGTTCTACGAGCAGTACTTC. Protein sequence: CASSLGDLAGFYEQYF.

This chain uses TRBV2 with TRBJ1-5; D is ambiguous. The CDR3 loop spans 11 amino acids. Trimming cost V 4 bases and J 8 bases, with 6 bases left between them. The V gene's germline CDR1 is SNHLY and CDR2 FYNNEI. The CDR3 DNA reads as TGTGCCAGCAGTGCGGGTGAGCCCCAGCATTTT. Encoded protein: CASSAGEPQHF.

The chain links TRBV6-6 to TRBJ1-5, with 8 bases that match TRBD1. V trimming: 2 bases; J trimming: 11 bases; junction bases outside the gene matches: 11. Looked up from germline, CDR1 is MNHNY and CDR2 is SVGAGI (reference sequence). The length of the CDR3 is 15 residues. The CDR3 DNA follows: TGTGCCAGCAGTTACGTCAGGGGGCGAGTGAGGTCCCAGCATTTT. Protein sequence: CASSYVRGRVRSQHF.

This clone was recorded only once. The chain uses TRBV5-1 and TRBJ2-1; TRBD2 matches at 14 bases. V lost 5 bases, J lost 7 bases, and 2 bases stayed unmatched. This CDR3 is 14 amino acids long. The V gene's germline CDR1 is SGHRS and CDR2 YFSETQ. The CDR3, as DNA: TGCGCCAGCAGGGGACTAGCGGGGGAAAATGAGCAGTTCTTC. It translates to CASRGLAGENEQFF.

V and J are TRBV2 and TRBJ2-5; a weak D match, TRBD2 (6 bases). The end of the DNA aligns better with TRBJ2-7, so the J call may be wrong. This CDR3 is built from 14 residues. CDR1 and CDR2 (germline): SNHLY, FYNNEI. This chain's CDR3 is CASRLPGEIYEQYF. Here the CDR3 DNA reads TGTGCCAGCAGACTCCCGGGGGAGATCTACGAGCAGTACTTC.

The chain employs TRBV19 and TRBJ1-5; D not certain. Germline loops: CDR1 LNHDA, CDR2 SQIVND (reference sequence). The CDR3 consists of 12 residues. V lost 3 bases to trimming and J lost 6 bases, with 6 bases between them. CDR3 loop: CASSITRQPQHF. DNA of the CDR3: TGTGCCAGTAGTATCACACGTCAGCCCCAGCATTTT.

The rearrangement links TRBV28 to TRBJ2-5, with TRBD2 identical over 8 bases. The CDR3 spans 13 residues. The germline V gene has CDR1 MDHEN and CDR2 SYDVKM. J was trimmed by 3 bases and V by 8 bases; bases with no gene match: 5. CDR3 bases: TGTGCCAGCTTTGCCGGGGGGGAAGAGACCCAGTACTTC. It yields the protein CASFAGGEETQYF.

V usage is TRBV6-1 and J usage is TRBJ2-7, with 9 bases fitting TRBD1. CDR3 length: 15 amino acids. From germline, CDR1 is MNHNS and CDR2 SASEGT. J lost 6 bases, V lost 8 bases, and 14 bases had no gene match. The CDR3 region has the DNA TGTGCCAGCGGTAGACTGGGACAGGGTGCCGGCGAGCAGTACTTC. Amino acid sequence: CASGRLGQGAGEQYF.

V usage is TRBV4-1 and J usage is TRBJ1-4, with 11 bases lining up with TRBD1. V shed 4 bases and J 4 bases; nucleotides not matched to a gene: 8. The CDR3 extends over 17 amino acids. CDR1 MGHRA and CDR2 YSYEKL come from the germline V gene. Written as DNA, the CDR3 is TGCGCCAGCAGCCTTACCGGACAGGGGGCGATTAATGAAAAACTGTTTTTT. It yields the protein CASSLTGQGAINEKLFF.

The rearrangement joins TRBV7-9 to TRBJ1-3, with D possibly matching TRBD1 (6 bases). This CDR3 is 19 amino acids long. Trimming stripped 2 bases from V and 0 bases from J, with 20 bases between. Germline CDR1 is SEHNR and CDR2 is FQNEAQ (reference sequence). In nucleotides, the CDR3 is TGTGCCAGCAGCTTATATCAGGGGACATATGAGAGCTCTGGAAACACCATATATTTT. This encodes CASSLYQGTYESSGNTIYF.

This chain joins TRBV10-2 and TRBJ1-6, with a weak D call TRBD1 (5 bases). Germline V gene sequence: CDR1 WSHSY, CDR2 SAAADI. The CDR3 is 15 residues long. V lost 8 bases to trimming and J lost 3 bases, with 14 bases between them. The CDR3 region is CASGPGDGYNSPLHF. CDR3 DNA sequence: TGCGCCAGCGGCCCGGGGGACGGCTATAATTCACCCCTCCACTTT.

The chain carries TRBV16 and TRBJ1-1; D is possibly TRBD1 (6 bases). Germline V CDR1 and CDR2: KGHSY, FQNENV. The CDR3 has 14 amino acids. The germline V and J ends were trimmed by 5 bases and 2 bases, with 12 bases remaining between them. For the CDR3, the DNA is TGTGCCAGCAGCACCCAGGGGTTCAACACTGAAGCTTTCTTT. Protein sequence: CASSTQGFNTEAFF.

The gene calls are TRBV7-6 and TRBJ1-1; the D gene is possibly TRBD1 (6 bases). This CDR3 is 13 amino acids long. V gave up 5 bases and J gave up 5 bases, with 12 bases separating them. Germline assignment: CDR1 SGHVS and CDR2 FNYEAQ. The CDR3 loop is CASSAGEGTEAFF. As DNA, the CDR3 is TGTGCCAGCAGCGCAGGGGAGGGGACTGAAGCTTTCTTT.

The rearrangement links TRBV2 to TRBJ1-5; D remains ambiguous. CDR1 is SNHLY, CDR2 FYNNEI, per germline. The V and J ends lost 6 bases and 5 bases respectively, with 14 bases between them. This CDR3 region has 14 residues. The CDR3 DNA follows: TGTGCCAGCAGGAAGACGGGAGGATATCAGCCCCAGCATTTT. This codes for CASRKTGGYQPQHF.

Concerning this clone: The germline gene is not matched at one end of the junction; a read error may be the cause. The V and J genes are TRBV4-3 and TRBJ2-3; D uncertain. CDR3 length equals 13 residues. CDR1 and CDR2 from the germline V gene are LGHNA and YSLEER. CDR3 DNA: TGCGTCAGCAGCCAAGAACGTCGGGATACGCAGTATTTT. Translation: CVSSQERRDTQYF.

This chain links TRBV28 with TRBJ1-4, with 7 bases fitting TRBD1. CDR1 and CDR2 (germline): MDHEN, SYDVKM. The V gene end was trimmed by 6 bases and the J gene end by 2 bases; junction bases not matched to a gene: 6. The CDR3 runs to 15 residues. CDR3 protein: CASRDRHYTNEKLFF. Here the CDR3 DNA reads TGTGCCAGCAGGGACAGGCACTATACTAATGAAAAACTGTTTTTT.

The CDR3 protein is CASSVTSPNTEAFF. CDR3 in DNA: TGTGCCAGCAGCGTAACGAGCCCTAACACTGAAGCTTTCTTT. The V gene is TRBV9, the J gene TRBJ1-1; D gene ambiguous. The CDR3 spans 14 residues. Germline CDR1 and CDR2: SGDLS and YYNGEE. Trimming stripped 1 base from V and 2 bases from J, with 9 bases between.

The chain joins TRBV5-1 to TRBJ1-2; TRBD1 matches 12 bases. The V gene end was trimmed by 2 bases and the J gene end by 4 bases; junction bases not matched to a gene: 9. This CDR3 has 17 amino acids. CDR1 SGHRS and CDR2 YFSETQ come from the germline V gene. The chain's CDR3 is CASSFNPLGQGAYGYTF. In nucleotides, the CDR3 is TGCGCCAGCAGCTTTAATCCTTTGGGACAGGGGGCCTATGGCTACACCTTC.

This clone was detected once. The V call is TRBV5-6, the J call TRBJ2-1; 8 bases align to TRBD2. The CDR3 runs to 16 residues. CDR1 is SGHDT and CDR2 is YYEEEE in the germline V gene. V shed 5 bases and J 9 bases; nucleotides not matched to a gene: 16. The CDR3 nucleotides are TGTGCCAGCAGTAGGTTGAGCGGGGGCCTATGGGGTGAGCAGTTCTTC. This gives the protein CASSRLSGGLWGEQFF.

The chain is built from TRBV29-1 and TRBJ2-2; 7 nucleotides align to TRBD1. V dropped 4 bases and J dropped 3; count of bases not matched to a gene: 5. The CDR3 has 14 residues. Per the germline V gene, CDR1 is SQVTM and CDR2 is ANQGSEA. The CDR3 bases are TGCAGCGTTGCAAGGGACAGAGACACCGGGGAGCTGTTTTTT. The encoded protein is CSVARDRDTGELFF.

On this clone: One end of the junction is discordant with germline, which a read error may explain. This sequence joins TRBV7-9 and TRBJ2-7; D perhaps matches TRBD1 (5 bases). The CDR3 consists of 13 residues. Germline V gene data show CDR1 as SEHNR and CDR2 as FQNEAQ (reference sequence). In DNA form, the CDR3 reads TGTTCCAGCAGCCCTGGGGCCGGCTACGAGCAGTACTTC. Protein: CSSSPGAGYEQYF.